Following are 25 T cell receptor beta chains from one sample sequenced in a study of identical twins (dated by TCRdb to 2016 to 2017). Library prep was done by 5' RACE. The instrument given in TCRdb is Illumina HiSeq 2000. TCRdb trimmed public reads at Q25 via fastp, called clones via MiXCR and kept in-frame beta chains. Each entry merges the rows of one CDR3 protein and shows their most common DNA and genes. This sample gives hundreds of thousands of distinct CDR3 sequences in total; approximately 18% of them show up just once. The ten largest clones take up around 12% of the sample. A further study also used this sample, focusing on T cells expressing NK-cell markers.

Sequenced material: PBMCs. The receptors were gathered from a young woman in good health.

The chain couples TRBV7-8 to TRBJ2-5; 10 bases map to TRBD2. This CDR3 comprises 14 residues. Trimming at V came to 4 bases and at J to 3 bases, leaving 2 bases not matched to a gene. Germline CDR1 reads SGHVS; CDR2 reads FQNEAQ. CDR3 loop: CASSYGLAEETQYF. The CDR3 nucleotides read TGTGCCAGCAGCTACGGACTAGCGGAAGAGACCCAGTACTTC.

This clonotype was picked up a small number of times. The chain is built from TRBV18 and TRBJ2-1; weak D call: TRBD2 (6 bases). Between the trimmed V and J ends, which lost 4 bases and 3 bases, there was a span of 13 bases. This CDR3 comprises 15 residues. The germline CDR1 and CDR2 sequences are KGHSH and LQKENI. The CDR3 region has the DNA TGTGCCAGCTCACTAGGGACTGAACTCTACAATGAGCAGTTCTTC. Its protein is CASSLGTELYNEQFF.

The genes are TRBV5-5 and TRBJ1-2; unclear D gene. The CDR3 runs 14 residues. The V end lost 1 base, the J end lost 2 bases, and 9 bases lay between the germline ends. CDR1 and CDR2 from the germline V gene are SGHKS and YYEKEE (reference sequence). The CDR3 spells CASSLSHGNYGYTF. In DNA, the CDR3 is TGTGCCAGCAGCTTGTCGCATGGGAACTATGGCTACACCTTC.

V is TRBV15 and J is TRBJ2-5, with 14 bases identical to TRBD2. Looked up from germline, CDR1 is LNHNV and CDR2 is YYDKDF (reference sequence). This CDR3 has 18 amino acids. J was trimmed by 1 base and V by 1 base; bases with no gene match: 5. CDR3 residues: CATSRVGTSGGPQETQYF. The CDR3 DNA follows: TGTGCCACCAGCAGAGTTGGGACTAGCGGGGGCCCCCAAGAGACCCAGTACTTC.

The chain joins TRBV29-1 to TRBJ1-1; D perhaps matches TRBD1 (5 bases). V was shortened by 7 bases and J by 0 bases, with 15 bases between the two germline ends. CDR1 SQVTM and CDR2 ANQGSEA come from the germline V gene. The CDR3 consists of 14 residues. This CDR3 reads CSGDPGRMNTEAFF. DNA of the CDR3: TGCAGCGGTGACCCGGGACGGATGAACACTGAAGCTTTCTTT.

In DNA, the CDR3 is TGTGCCAGCAGCCAAGACATGGGCTCACAGCCCCAGCATTTT. It is translated as CASSQDMGSQPQHF. This chain links TRBV3-1 with TRBJ1-5; D remains unclear. V shed 0 bases and J shed 7 bases, with 10 bases lying between them. CDR3 length: 14 amino acids. Germline CDR1 is LGHDT and CDR2 is YNNKEL (reference sequence).

The genes are TRBV27 and TRBJ1-2, with 8 bases identical to TRBD1. Trimming cost V 5 bases and J 4 bases; bases outside gene matches: 15. Germline V CDR1 and CDR2: MNHEY, SMNVEV (reference sequence). The CDR3 contains 17 residues. DNA of the CDR3: TGTGCCAGCAGTCAAAAATGGGGGACAGGAGTATCCTATGGCTACACCTTC. Encoded protein: CASSQKWGTGVSYGYTF.

This chain joins TRBV6-2 or TRBV6-3 and TRBJ2-2; 13 nucleotides match TRBD2. There are 16 residues in the CDR3. The germline V gene has CDR1 MNHEY and CDR2 SVGEGT. The J segment lost 8 bases and the V segment lost 7 bases, leaving 10 bases of the junction unmatched. CDR3 region: CASILGLAGVGGELFF. CDR3 nucleotide sequence: TGTGCCAGCATCCTCGGACTAGCGGGAGTAGGGGGGGAGCTGTTTTTT.

This clonotype was detected only a few times. The gene calls are TRBV5-8 and TRBJ2-6, with D uncertain. Per germline, CDR1 SGHTS and CDR2 YDEGEE. The CDR3 has 17 residues. Trimming pared 0 bases from V and 3 bases from J, leaving 13 bases between. CDR3: CASSLVGSVNGANVLTF. The CDR3 DNA reads TGTGCCAGCAGCTTGGTTGGTTCGGTTAATGGGGCCAACGTCCTGACTTTC.

The gene calls are TRBV15 and TRBJ1-1; no reliable D call. From germline, CDR1 is LNHNV and CDR2 YYDKDF (reference sequence). The CDR3 consists of 16 residues. V was pared by 0 bases and J by 0 bases, with 11 bases between. The CDR3 DNA is TGTGCCACCAGCAGAGATCCGACATACTTGAACACTGAAGCTTTCTTT. As protein: CATSRDPTYLNTEAFF.

This chain connects TRBV4-3 to TRBJ2-1; 9 bases match TRBD2. With 0 bases clipped from V and 0 bases from J, the junction kept 6 bases outside the gene matches. Germline CDR1 is LGHNA and CDR2 is YSLEER. The CDR3 totals 18 residues. The CDR3 nucleotides read TGCGCCAGCAGCCAAGATAGGTATAGCGGGAGCTCCTACAATGAGCAGTTCTTC. It specifies CASSQDRYSGSSYNEQFF.

The table lists this clonotype with a few counts. This rearrangement joins TRBV20-1 to TRBJ2-7, with TRBD2 identical over 13 bases. Trimming at V came to 5 bases and at J to 4 bases, leaving 8 bases not matched to a gene. Germline-derived CDR1 and CDR2 are DFQATT and SNEGSKA (reference sequence). The CDR3 consists of 15 residues. The CDR3 spells CSAQGLAGTDYEQYF. The CDR3 DNA sequence: TGCAGTGCTCAGGGACTAGCGGGAACTGATTACGAGCAGTACTTC.

The chain carries TRBV2 and TRBJ2-5, with D perhaps TRBD2 (6 bases). The CDR3 has 13 amino acids. V gave up 7 bases and J gave up 2 bases, with 11 bases separating them. Germline V lookup: CDR1 SNHLY, CDR2 FYNNEI. The CDR3 is CASTRDFQETQYF. In DNA, the CDR3 is TGTGCCAGCACCAGGGACTTTCAAGAGACCCAGTACTTC. The full variable domain, completed using reference TRBV2 and TRBJ2-5, is EPEVTQTPSHQVTQMGQEVILRCVPISNHLYFYWYRQILGQKVEFLVSFYNNEISEKSEIFDDQFSVERPDGSNFTLKIRSTKLEDSAMYFCASTRDFQETQYFGPGTRLLVL.

This clonotype has ten or more counts. This rearrangement joins TRBV9 to TRBJ2-7; 7 bases agree with TRBD1. The CDR3 covers 16 residues. The V segment lost 4 bases and the J segment 6 bases; nucleotides outside the gene matches: 16. Germline CDR1 and CDR2: SGDLS and YYNGEE. CDR3 sequence (DNA): TGTGCCAGCAGCCCTTACAGGGGTTTAGGTTCGGGCGAGCAGTACTTC. Translated, it gives CASSPYRGLGSGEQYF.

The table lists this clonotype with many counts. This chain joins TRBV12-3 or TRBV12-4 and TRBJ2-1; 9 bases are a match to TRBD2. This CDR3 contains 16 residues. J gave up 6 bases and V 5 bases, and 11 bases lay outside the gene matches. In DNA, the CDR3 is TGTGCCAGCAGTCCCACCGGACTAGCGTCAATCAATGAGCAGTTCTTC. Its protein product is CASSPTGLASINEQFF.

In its sample, this clonotype was seen a few times. DNA for the CDR3: TGCAGCGTTGGATCGGATGCCTATGGCTACACCTTC. Its protein product is CSVGSDAYGYTF. This chain links TRBV29-1 with TRBJ1-2; D gene uncertain. This CDR3 is built from 12 residues. Germline-derived CDR1 and CDR2 are SQVTM and ANQGSEA. Between the trimmed V and J ends, which lost 4 bases and 4 bases, there was a span of 10 bases.

The V gene is TRBV5-1, the J gene TRBJ2-1, with TRBD1 matching over 10 bases. CDR1 and CDR2 (germline): SGHRS, YFSETQ. The CDR3 runs 12 residues. The trim removed 4 bases at V and 14 bases at J, leaving 6 bases unmatched. The CDR3 DNA follows: TGCGCCAGCAGCCTGACCGGGACAGGGGAGTTCTTC. Residues: CASSLTGTGEFF.

This clonotype was found a few times. The genes are TRBV12-3 or TRBV12-4 and TRBJ2-1, with D possibly matching TRBD1 (6 bases). Trimming left V 7 bases short and J 8 bases short, with 21 bases between. The CDR3 consists of 15 residues. CDR3 residues: CASIGRDKESDEQFF. In nucleotides, the CDR3 is TGTGCCAGCATCGGCCGGGACAAAGAGAGCGATGAGCAGTTCTTC.

This clonotype was counted many times. The chain has TRBV12-3 or TRBV12-4 and TRBJ2-3, with 10 bases identical to TRBD2. The V segment lost 8 bases and the J segment 4 bases; nucleotides outside the gene matches: 9. This CDR3 is 15 amino acids long. The CDR3 spells CASGRGTSEADTQYF. The DNA of the CDR3 is TGTGCCAGCGGGAGGGGGACTAGCGAGGCAGATACGCAGTATTTT.

This clonotype was observed a handful of times. The rearrangement uses TRBV5-1 and TRBJ2-7, with 10 positions matching TRBD2. The germline gives CDR1 SGHRS, CDR2 YFSETQ. CDR3 length: 18 amino acids. V lost 4 bases, J lost 2 bases, and 15 bases stayed unmatched. The CDR3 DNA sequence: TGCGCCAGCAGCCCAGTAGCGGCTAGCGGGAGACACCCCTACGAGCAGTACTTC. Amino acid sequence: CASSPVAASGRHPYEQYF.

In its sample, this clonotype was seen a few times. The chain combines TRBV10-3 with TRBJ2-3; D unclear. The ends were cut back, 7 bases at V and 4 bases at J, with 15 bases in the middle. This CDR3 is built from 14 residues. Germline V gene sequence: CDR1 ENHRY, CDR2 SYGVKD. The CDR3 sequence is CAIIALGMADTQYF. In DNA form, the CDR3 reads TGTGCCATCATTGCATTAGGTATGGCAGATACGCAGTATTTT.

The CDR3 DNA is TGTGCCAGCAGCCAGCTAGTACAAGAGACCCAGTACTTC. Translation: CASSQLVQETQYF. The chain links TRBV14 to TRBJ2-5; no reliable D call. Per germline, CDR1 SGHDN and CDR2 FVKESK. Trimming left V 3 bases short and J 2 bases short, with 7 bases between. CDR3 length: 13 amino acids.

This clonotype was seen more than once but under ten times. The rearrangement links TRBV9 to TRBJ2-1; TRBD2 might be the D (6 bases). The CDR3 has 16 residues. Germline assignment: CDR1 SGDLS and CDR2 YYNGEE. V dropped 4 bases and J dropped 8 bases, with 22 bases sitting between them. The CDR3: CASSPLKGRRADEQFF. DNA for the CDR3: TGTGCCAGCAGCCCCCTAAAGGGGAGGAGGGCGGATGAGCAGTTCTTC.

This clonotype was recorded a few times. This chain joins TRBV12-3 or TRBV12-4 and TRBJ2-3; 9 positions agree with TRBD1. The length of the CDR3 is 15 residues. The V gene end was trimmed by 5 bases and the J gene end by 3 bases; junction bases not matched to a gene: 6. CDR3 nucleotide sequence: TGTGCCAGCAGTCGGACAGGGGAAGGAACAGATACGCAGTATTTT. This encodes CASSRTGEGTDTQYF.

V usage is TRBV5-1 and J usage is TRBJ2-7; D perhaps matches TRBD2 (5 bases). The CDR3 spans 14 residues. Germline CDR1 and CDR2: SGHRS and YFSETQ. V lost 4 bases and J lost 5, with 16 bases in between. The CDR3 DNA reads as TGCGCCAGCAGCCCGCGGACTGTGCAAAACGAGCAGTACTTC. Its translation: CASSPRTVQNEQYF.